This T cell receptor beta chain was retrieved from a study of response to subunit inactivated influenza vaccine. A few counts support this clonotype. The CDR3 covers 17 residues. V trimming: 3 bases; J trimming: 5 bases; junction bases outside the gene matches: 8. CDR1 and CDR2 from the germline V gene are MNHEY and SMNVEV (reference sequence). MiXCR, applied by TCRdb to the RT-PCR reads, yields one record per CDR3 protein. Here the sample spans around 300,000 distinct CDR3 sequences, 22% being singletons. The V gene is TRBV27, the J gene TRBJ1-6; 9 bases line up with TRBD1. The source is a man aged 50 to 69 who received an inactivated influenza vaccine. The sequences come from PBMCs from blood, collected 21 months after vaccination. The CDR3: CASSFYRTGADNSPLHF. The CDR3 DNA sequence: TGTGCCAGCAGTTTTTATCGGACAGGGGCTGATAATTCACCCCTCCACTTT.